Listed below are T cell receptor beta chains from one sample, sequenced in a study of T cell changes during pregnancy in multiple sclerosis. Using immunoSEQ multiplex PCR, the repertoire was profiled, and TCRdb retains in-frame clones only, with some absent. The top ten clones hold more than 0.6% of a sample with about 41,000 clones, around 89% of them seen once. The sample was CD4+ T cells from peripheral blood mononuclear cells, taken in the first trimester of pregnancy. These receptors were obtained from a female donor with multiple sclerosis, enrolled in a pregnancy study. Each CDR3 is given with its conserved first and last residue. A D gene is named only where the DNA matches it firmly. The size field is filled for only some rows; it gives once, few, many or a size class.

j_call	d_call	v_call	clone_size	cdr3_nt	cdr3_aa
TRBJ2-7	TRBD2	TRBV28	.	TGTGCCAGCAGTCCCCCCGCGGGAGGCCACTACGAGCAGTACTTC	CASSPPAGGHYEQYF
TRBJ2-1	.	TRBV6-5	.	TGTGCCAGCAGTGTGGGACTGGGAGAGCAGTTCTTC	CASSVGLGEQFF
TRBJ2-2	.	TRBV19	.	TGTGCCAGTAGTATAGGGCCTAGATCGGAGCTGTTTTTT	CASSIGPRSELFF
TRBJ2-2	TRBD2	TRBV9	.	TGTGCCAGCAGCGCCGGGACTAGCATATCCTACGGGGAGCTGTTTTTT	CASSAGTSISYGELFF
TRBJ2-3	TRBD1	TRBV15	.	TGTGCCACCAGCAGAGCCCCAGGGGGCACGTTGGCAGATACGCAGTATTTT	CATSRAPGGTLADTQYF
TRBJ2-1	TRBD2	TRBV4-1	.	TGCGCCAGCAGCCACAAACTAGCGGGAGGGACTGCTTGGGAGCAGTTCTTC	CASSHKLAGGTAWEQFF
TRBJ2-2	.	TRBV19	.	TGTGCCAGTAGTACCAGGGAAACCACGACCGGGGAGCTGTTTTTT	CASSTRETTTGELFF
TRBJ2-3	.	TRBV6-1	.	TGTGCCAGCAGGGGGCGAGTTTGGACAGATACGCAGTATTTT	CASRGRVWTDTQYF
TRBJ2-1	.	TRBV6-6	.	TGTGCCAGCAGTTACTCGGCTAGCCAGAATGAGCAGTTCTTC	CASSYSASQNEQFF
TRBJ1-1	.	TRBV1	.	TGCACCAGCAGATATGTACTGCCCGGGACAGGGAATAGGGACACTGAAGCTTTCTTT	CTSRYVLPGTGNRDTEAFF
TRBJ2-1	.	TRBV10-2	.	TGCGCCAGCAGAGATACTAACAATGAGCAGTTCTTC	CASRDTNNEQFF
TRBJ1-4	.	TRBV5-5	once	TGTGCCAGCAGCTTGTTACAGAGTGAAAAACTGTTTTTT	CASSLLQSEKLFF
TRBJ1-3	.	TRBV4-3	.	TGCGCCAGCAGCCCACATTCCGTACAGTCCAGAAACACCATATATTTT	CASSPHSVQSRNTIYF
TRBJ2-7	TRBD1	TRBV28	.	TGTGCCAGCAGTCCGGACAGGCCGAGTACGACGCAGTACTTC	CASSPDRPSTTQYF
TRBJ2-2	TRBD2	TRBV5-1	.	TGCGCCAGCAGCTTGGGTGCTAGCGGTAACACCGGGGAGCTGTTTTTT	CASSLGASGNTGELFF
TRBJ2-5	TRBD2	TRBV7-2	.	TGTGCCAGCAGCTTAGACCGGACTAGGAGGGTTGAGACCCAGTACTTC	CASSLDRTRRVETQYF
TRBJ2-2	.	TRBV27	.	TGTGCCAGCAGTTTCGTCACCGGGGAGCTGTTTTTT	CASSFVTGELFF
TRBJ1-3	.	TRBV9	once	TGTGCCAGCAGCGTAGCCGCACAGGGAAACACCATATATTTT	CASSVAAQGNTIYF
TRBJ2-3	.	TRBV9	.	TGTGCCAGCAGCGTAAAAGCAAAAGCGGATACGCAGTATTTT	CASSVKAKADTQYF
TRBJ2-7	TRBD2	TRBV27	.	TGTGCCAGCAGCCAACTAGCGGCTAGCTCCTACGAGCAGTACTTC	CASSQLAASSYEQYF
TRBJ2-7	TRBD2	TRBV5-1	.	TGCGCCAGCAAGAGGACTAGCGGGAGCGAGGAGCAGTACTTC	CASKRTSGSEEQYF
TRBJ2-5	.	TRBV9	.	TGTGCCAGCAGCGTTGGACTAGGACAGCAGACCCAGTACTTC	CASSVGLGQQTQYF
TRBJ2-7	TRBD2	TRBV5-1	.	TGCGCCAGCAGCTTGCTGAGCGGGAGTCCCCACGAGCAGTACTTC	CASSLLSGSPHEQYF
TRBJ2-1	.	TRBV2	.	TGTGCCAGCAGTGACAACAGGGACAATGAGCAGTTCTTC	CASSDNRDNEQFF
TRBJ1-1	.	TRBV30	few	TGTGCCTGGAAGATGGGAGGCAGGGCTGAAGCTTTCTTT	CAWKMGGRAEAFF
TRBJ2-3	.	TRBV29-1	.	TGCAGCGTTGACGAGACTCTTAGCACAGATACGCAGTATTTT	CSVDETLSTDTQYF
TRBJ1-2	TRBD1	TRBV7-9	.	TGTGCCAGCAGCTTTGGGACAGGGGGCGTCTATGGCTACACCTTC	CASSFGTGGVYGYTF
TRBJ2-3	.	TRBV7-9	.	TGTGCCAGCACCCCAACAGGGCCCGATACGCAGTATTTT	CASTPTGPDTQYF
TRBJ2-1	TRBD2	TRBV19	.	TGTGCCAGTGGTGGGACTAGCTATTACAATGAGCAGTTCTTC	CASGGTSYYNEQFF
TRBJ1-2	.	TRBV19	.	TGTGCCAGTAGTCTAAGAGACTATGGCTACACCTTC	CASSLRDYGYTF
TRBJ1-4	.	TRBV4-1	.	TGCGCCAGCAGCCAAGTACGGGGGGTTGAAAAACTGTTTTTT	CASSQVRGVEKLFF
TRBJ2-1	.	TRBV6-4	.	TGTGCCAGCAGCTCGCGTCCGGTGAGCTCCTACAATGAGCAGTTCTTC	CASSSRPVSSYNEQFF
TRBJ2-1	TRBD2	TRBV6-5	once	TGTGCCAGCCGCGGGACTAGCGGGAGTATTGATGAGCAGTTCTTC	CASRGTSGSIDEQFF
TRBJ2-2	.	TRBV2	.	TGTGCCAGCAGTCCGGGTCCGAGCACCGGGGAGCTGTTTTTT	CASSPGPSTGELFF
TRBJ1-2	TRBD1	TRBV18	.	TGTGCCAGCTCAGCCGACAGGGTCCAGGGCTACACCTTC	CASSADRVQGYTF
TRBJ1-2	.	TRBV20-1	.	TGCAGTGCTAGGGTGTCCCGGGGCTACACCTTC	CSARVSRGYTF
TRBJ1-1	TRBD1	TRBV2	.	TGTGCCAGCAGTGAAGCGGTCAGGGGGACTGAAGCTTTCTTT	CASSEAVRGTEAFF
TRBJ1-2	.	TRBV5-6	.	TGTGCCAGCAGCTCCCAGGGTAACTATGGCTACACCTTC	CASSSQGNYGYTF
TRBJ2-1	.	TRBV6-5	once	TGTGCCAGCAGCCGTGGCTACGAGGGTAATGAGCAGTTCTTC	CASSRGYEGNEQFF
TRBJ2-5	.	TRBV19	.	TGTGCCAGTAGTTCCGGGGAGACCCAGTACTTC	CASSSGETQYF
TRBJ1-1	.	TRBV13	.	TGTGCCAGCAGCCCTCGGTCGGGGGGAACGCGCAACACTGAAGCTTTCTTT	CASSPRSGGTRNTEAFF